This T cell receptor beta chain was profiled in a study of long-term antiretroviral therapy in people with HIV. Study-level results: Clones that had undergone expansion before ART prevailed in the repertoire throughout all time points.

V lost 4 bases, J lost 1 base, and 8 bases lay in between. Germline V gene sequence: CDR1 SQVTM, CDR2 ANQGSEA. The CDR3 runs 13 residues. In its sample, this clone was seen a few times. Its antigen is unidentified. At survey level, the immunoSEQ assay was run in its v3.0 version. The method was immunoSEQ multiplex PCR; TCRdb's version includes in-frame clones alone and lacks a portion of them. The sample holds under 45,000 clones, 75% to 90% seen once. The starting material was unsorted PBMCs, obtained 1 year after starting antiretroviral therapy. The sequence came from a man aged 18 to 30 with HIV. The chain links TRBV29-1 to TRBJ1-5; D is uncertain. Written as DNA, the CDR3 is TGCAGCGTTGCCTCGGACAGCAATCAGCCCCAGCATTTT. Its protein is CSVASDSNQPQHF.